A selection of T cell receptor beta chains follows, all from one sample in a study of T-cell memory formation after mild COVID-19. A single record per CDR3 protein comes from TCRdb applying MiXCR to the 5' RACE reads. The sample has roughly 450,000 distinct CDR3 sequences, over 15% seen once. The sample was PBMCs or a T cell subset sorted from them (not recorded which). The source is an adult woman who had mild COVID-19 (a few samples of this study predate the infection). Cell type and time point are not known. CDR3s include the opening cysteine and the closing phenylalanine or tryptophan. D genes are given only for firm matches. The listing skips clone size in some rows; elsewhere it reads once, few, many or a size class.

TRBV12-3/TRBV12-4	TRBD1	few	TRBJ1-5	CASRENRGPQPQHF	TGTGCCAGCAGGGAAAACAGGGGCCCTCAGCCCCAGCATTTT
TRBV5-5	TRBD1	few	TRBJ1-2	CASSTLGQGAVGYTF	TGTGCCAGCAGCACCCTGGGACAGGGGGCTGTTGGCTACACCTTC
TRBV24-1	NA	NA	TRBJ2-3	CASRAGAGDTQYF	TGTGCCTCCCGGGCGGGGGCAGGGGATACGCAGTATTTT
TRBV4-3	NA	NA	TRBJ2-2	CASSGVAGELFF	TGCGCCAGCAGCGGGGTAGCGGGGGAGCTGTTTTTT
TRBV2	TRBD2	NA	TRBJ2-5	CASTTGGGETQYF	TGTGCCAGCACCACGGGGGGAGGCGAGACCCAGTACTTC
TRBV7-3	TRBD1	few	TRBJ1-1	CASSLNGRGRDEAFF	TGTGCCAGCAGCTTAAATGGCAGGGGGCGAGATGAAGCTTTCTTT
TRBV3-1	NA	NA	TRBJ2-5	CASSQVNDLGRLETQYF	TGTGCCAGCAGCCAAGTTAATGACCTTGGTAGATTGGAGACCCAGTACTTC
TRBV7-9	NA	few	TRBJ1-5	CASSPDRSGPQHF	TGTGCCAGCAGCCCTGACAGGTCTGGCCCCCAGCATTTT
TRBV15	TRBD1	many	TRBJ2-1	CATSRGQGSYNEQFF	TGTGCCACCAGCAGAGGACAGGGCTCCTACAATGAGCAGTTCTTC
TRBV3-1	TRBD2	NA	TRBJ2-1	CASSPSPISGSGGNEQFF	TGTGCCAGCAGCCCCTCCCCAATTAGCGGGAGCGGTGGCAATGAGCAGTTCTTC
TRBV30	TRBD1	NA	TRBJ1-2	CAWNLQGKDGYTF	TGTGCCTGGAACTTACAGGGGAAGGATGGCTACACCTTC
TRBV29-1	NA	few	TRBJ2-7	CSVGRRGEGDEQYF	TGCAGCGTTGGTCGCAGGGGCGAGGGGGACGAGCAGTACTTC
TRBV12-3/TRBV12-4	NA	NA	TRBJ2-7	CASSSPYIYEQYF	TGTGCCAGCAGTTCCCCCTACATCTACGAGCAGTACTTC
TRBV7-9	NA	few	TRBJ2-1	CASSLYGSGSNEQFF	TGTGCCAGCAGCTTATACGGGAGTGGGTCGAATGAGCAGTTCTTC
TRBV29-1	TRBD2	many	TRBJ2-5	CSSWTSGEETQYF	TGCAGTTCTTGGACTAGCGGTGAAGAGACCCAGTACTTC
TRBV5-1	TRBD1	NA	TRBJ2-1	CASSLGGGVSYNEQFF	TGCGCCAGCAGCTTGGGAGGGGGCGTCAGCTACAATGAGCAGTTCTTC
TRBV12-3/TRBV12-4	NA	few	TRBJ2-7	CASGTLWYEQYF	TGTGCCAGCGGGACTCTATGGTACGAGCAGTACTTC
TRBV20-1	NA	few	TRBJ1-1	CRDAEEGDEAFF	TGCAGGGATGCTGAGGAGGGAGATGAAGCTTTCTTT
TRBV10-3	TRBD2	few	TRBJ2-5	CAISAFPGAMRAGQETQYF	TGTGCCATCAGTGCGTTCCCCGGAGCGATGAGAGCGGGGCAAGAGACCCAGTACTTC
TRBV7-9	TRBD2	NA	TRBJ2-1	CASSPRLAGEGDEQFF	TGTGCCAGCAGTCCGAGGCTAGCGGGAGAGGGTGATGAGCAGTTCTTC
TRBV7-2	TRBD2	many	TRBJ2-1	CASRTRGGSYNEQFF	TGTGCCAGCAGGACTCGGGGGGGCTCCTACAATGAGCAGTTCTTC
TRBV5-5	TRBD2	few	TRBJ2-1	CASSPGLAGEGYEQFF	TGTGCCAGCAGCCCGGGACTAGCGGGAGAGGGTTATGAGCAGTTCTTC
TRBV12-1	NA	many	TRBJ2-7	CASSCLGGRPYEQYF	TGTGCCAGCAGCTGCCTAGGGGGCCGACCCTACGAGCAGTACTTC
TRBV25-1	NA	NA	TRBJ2-2	CASSDPGRRTGELFF	TGTGCCAGCAGTGACCCGGGAAGGAGGACCGGGGAGCTGTTTTTT
TRBV7-2	TRBD1	NA	TRBJ2-7	CASSPTGTGGSEQYF	TGTGCCAGCAGCCCCACCGGGACAGGGGGCAGCGAGCAGTACTTC
TRBV20-1	TRBD2	many	TRBJ2-1	CSARTGGGAYNEQFF	TGCAGTGCTAGAACTGGCGGGGGGGCTTACAATGAGCAGTTCTTC
TRBV14	TRBD2	few	TRBJ2-7	CASSLRTSVLRPTHYEQYF	TGTGCCAGCAGCCTCCGGACTAGCGTCCTAAGACCCACTCATTACGAGCAGTACTTC
TRBV25-1	TRBD1	few	TRBJ2-1	CASSLNRDREGRAYNEQFF	TGTGCCAGCAGCCTTAATCGGGACAGGGAGGGAAGGGCCTACAATGAGCAGTTCTTC
TRBV4-2	NA	NA	TRBJ2-3	CASSQDGGGASDTQYF	TGTGCCAGCAGCCAAGATGGAGGGGGGGCGTCAGATACGCAGTATTTT
TRBV7-2	TRBD2	NA	TRBJ2-3	CASSPSGGAWDTQYF	TGTGCCAGCAGCCCTAGCGGGGGGGCCTGGGATACGCAGTATTTT
TRBV6-1	NA	few	TRBJ1-1	CASSDGLPAMNTEAFF	TGTGCCAGCAGTGACGGCCTTCCCGCCATGAACACTGAAGCTTTCTTT
TRBV6-5	NA	few	TRBJ1-2	CASSTRGYGYTF	TGTGCCAGCAGTACTAGAGGGTATGGCTACACCTTC
TRBV6-1	TRBD2	NA	TRBJ2-7	CASTGTSGRYEQYF	TGTGCCAGCACCGGGACTAGCGGGAGGTACGAGCAGTACTTC
TRBV5-1	NA	few	TRBJ2-7	CASSDTTYEQYF	TGCGCCAGCAGCGACACGACCTACGAGCAGTACTTC
TRBV20-1	TRBD2	few	TRBJ2-7	CSARDVAAIAGQDYEQYF	TGCAGTGCTAGAGACGTTGCGGCGATAGCGGGCCAAGACTACGAGCAGTACTTC
TRBV6-5	TRBD1	NA	TRBJ2-1	CASSYGTGISDRNEQFF	TGTGCCAGCAGTTACGGGACAGGGATCAGCGATCGGAATGAGCAGTTCTTC
TRBV3-1	NA	NA	TRBJ1-1	CASSRGTYGTFF	TGTGCCAGCAGCCGAGGCACCTACGGGACTTTCTTT
TRBV3-1	NA	few	TRBJ2-7	CASSQTGRGLGEQYF	TGTGCCAGCAGCCAAACCGGGCGAGGGTTAGGCGAGCAGTACTTC
TRBV3-1	NA	few	TRBJ2-3	CASSRITGSGTDTQYF	TGTGCCAGCAGCCGCATAACAGGGAGTGGGACAGATACGCAGTATTTT
TRBV12-3/TRBV12-4	NA	few	TRBJ2-5	CASSALEETQYF	TGTGCCAGCAGTGCCCTAGAAGAGACCCAGTACTTC
TRBV5-4	NA	few	TRBJ2-1	CASSTRTAINEQFF	TGTGCCAGCAGCACCCGGACAGCGATCAATGAGCAGTTCTTC
TRBV10-3	NA	NA	TRBJ1-2	CAISDNRQLGYTF	TGTGCCATCAGTGATAACAGGCAATTGGGCTACACCTTC
TRBV5-1	TRBD2	NA	TRBJ2-1	CASSGRTSGGYNEQFF	TGCGCCAGCAGCGGAAGGACTAGCGGAGGCTACAATGAGCAGTTCTTC
TRBV5-1	NA	few	TRBJ1-2	CASSSLVTGPANYGYTF	TGCGCCAGCAGCTCGCTGGTGACAGGACCAGCTAACTATGGCTACACCTTC
TRBV12-3/TRBV12-4	NA	NA	TRBJ2-3	CASSYLTDGTDTQYF	TGTGCCAGCAGTTACTTGACCGATGGCACAGATACGCAGTATTTT
TRBV18	NA	NA	TRBJ2-5	CASSPAPQETQYF	TGTGCCAGCTCACCGGCCCCTCAAGAGACCCAGTACTTC
TRBV29-1	NA	NA	TRBJ2-1	CSVGLRIQGEQFF	TGCAGCGTTGGACTACGAATCCAAGGTGAGCAGTTCTTC
TRBV5-4	NA	NA	TRBJ2-7	CASSLAVGTYEQYF	TGTGCCAGCAGCTTGGCGGTCGGAACCTACGAGCAGTACTTC
TRBV9	NA	NA	TRBJ2-1	CASSVDLNNEQFF	TGTGCCAGCAGCGTAGATTTGAATAATGAGCAGTTCTTC
TRBV6-1	NA	few	TRBJ1-1	CASSESRTEAFF	TGTGCCAGCAGTGAAAGTAGAACTGAAGCTTTCTTT
TRBV7-6	NA	NA	TRBJ2-1	CASSPQTGPDNEQFF	TGTGCCAGCAGCCCCCAGACAGGTCCGGACAATGAGCAGTTCTTC
TRBV12-3/TRBV12-4	NA	few	TRBJ2-7	CASSRQGTNEQYF	TGTGCCAGCAGCAGGCAGGGGACCAACGAGCAGTACTTC
TRBV20-1	NA	NA	TRBJ2-3	CSAPLGGSDTQYF	TGCAGTGCTCCACTTGGGGGCTCCGATACGCAGTATTTT